The clone carrying this T cell receptor (beta chain) was observed a single time. Germline V gene lookup returns CDR1 SGHNT and CDR2 YYREEE (reference sequence). The CDR3 runs to 14 residues. J lost 8 bases, V lost 1 base, and 3 bases had no gene match. This sample stems from a study of blood T cell repertoires in COVID-19. As for the study in general: The United States, Italy and Spain supplied acute and convalescent COVID-19 samples. PBMCs, B-cell-depleted T cells, or T cells provided the cDNA or gDNA that made up the material.

Original processing notes: The authors estimated nucleated cell counts from reference gene primer amplification. Assay: immunoSEQ multiplex PCR; the TCRdb copy retains only in-frame clones and omits some. From that table come the V and J calls and clone size; the DNA was used to work out D and trimming. The sample has approximately 220,000 clones; over 80% are singletons. This clonotype was sampled from a middle-aged man with acute or convalescent COVID-19. The chain has TRBV5-4 and TRBJ2-4, with TRBD1 identical over 10 bases. The sequenced material came from peripheral blood. The CDR3 region has the DNA TGTGCCAGCAGCTTGCGGACAGGGGGTCACATTCAGTACTTC. Protein: CASSLRTGGHIQYF.